The entry that follows covers one T cell receptor beta chain sequence. The sample belongs to a study of OX40 agonist ivuxolimab in advanced cancers. Sequenced by immunoSEQ multiplex PCR; TCRdb stores in-frame clones only, minus some. The sample holds 52,000 or so clones, roughly 94% seen once. CDR1 and CDR2 from the germline V gene are SNHLY and FYNNEI. V dropped 5 bases and J dropped 2 bases, with 13 bases sitting between them. The CDR3 totals 15 residues. Sequenced here: CD4+ or CD8+ T cells sorted from blood, sampled in a trial of the OX40 agonist ivuxolimab. The TCR was taken from an adult with an advanced solid tumor such as melanoma, head and neck, liver or kidney cancer. V and J are TRBV2 and TRBJ1-5; D unclear. The CDR3 here is CASSTARLGNQPQHF. CDR3 in DNA: TGTGCCAGCAGTACGGCGAGACTCGGCAATCAGCCCCAGCATTTT.